The 26 T cell receptor beta chains below all came from one sample that was sequenced in a study of shared clonotypes between healthy human individuals. Data came from immunoSEQ multiplex PCR; TCRdb stores just in-frame clones and leaves some out. The table shows roughly 500,000 clones, with 79% occurring only once. The specimen was PBMCs. These receptors were taken from a woman between 35 and 50 years old in good health. Some clones in this sample may be carry-over from other donors' samples.

The sample holds a few counts of this clone. V is TRBV7-6 and J is TRBJ1-5; TRBD1 might be the D (6 bases). Germline CDR1 and CDR2: SGHVS and FNYEAQ. CDR3 length: 15 residues. Trimming cost V 1 base and J 3 bases, with 10 bases left between them. The CDR3 here is CASSLEQGPNQPQHF. The CDR3 DNA sequence: TGTGCCAGCAGCTTAGAACAGGGCCCCAATCAGCCCCAGCATTTT.

This clone was detected only a few times. The chain combines TRBV7-2 with TRBJ2-3, with 9 bases aligning to TRBD2. In germline, CDR1 is SGHTA, CDR2 FQGNSA. The CDR3 is made up of 14 amino acids. Trimming at V came to 5 bases and at J to 4 bases, leaving 4 bases not matched to a gene. CDR3 nucleotides: TGTGCCAGCAGCCCGAGCGGGAGGTCAGATACGCAGTATTTT. This encodes CASSPSGRSDTQYF.

This chain connects TRBV6-1 to TRBJ1-2, with 7 bases aligning to TRBD1. The junction had 4 bases not matched to a gene; V was cut back by 0 bases and J by 3 bases. The CDR3 length is 15 residues. Germline loops: CDR1 MNHNS, CDR2 SASEGT. The CDR3 loop is CASSEAGGWDYGYTF. The CDR3 bases are TGTGCCAGCAGTGAAGCAGGGGGCTGGGACTATGGCTACACCTTC.

The rearrangement links TRBV10-2 to TRBJ2-7; no clear D gene. Germline loops: CDR1 WSHSY, CDR2 SAAADI. Trimming removed 0 bases at V and 6 bases at J, with 12 bases between. The CDR3 length is 14 residues. This CDR3 is CASSESGPSSEQYF. The CDR3 nucleotides read TGCGCCAGCAGTGAGTCCGGGCCCTCGTCCGAGCAGTACTTC.

The V call is TRBV11-2, the J call TRBJ2-1, with D perhaps being TRBD1 or TRBD2 (5 bases each). This CDR3 is built from 14 residues. V lost 5 bases, J lost 5 bases, and 13 bases lay in between. Per germline, CDR1 SGHAT and CDR2 FQNNGV. CDR3 loop: CASSLWDLNNEQFF. Written as DNA, the CDR3 is TGTGCCAGCAGCCTCTGGGACCTTAACAATGAGCAGTTCTTC.

This chain uses TRBV7-6 with TRBJ1-1; D is perhaps TRBD1 (6 bases). The CDR3 runs to 16 residues. Trimming left V 4 bases short and J 6 bases short, with 21 bases between. From germline, CDR1 is SGHVS and CDR2 FNYEAQ. This chain's CDR3 is CASSSATTGFGSEAFF. DNA for the CDR3: TGTGCCAGCAGCTCCGCAACTACAGGGTTTGGCTCTGAAGCTTTCTTT.

There are many counts of this clone. V and J are TRBV5-4 and TRBJ2-7; TRBD1 matches 8 bases. CDR3 size: 14 residues. Looked up from germline, CDR1 is SGHNT and CDR2 is YYREEE (reference sequence). The junction had 8 bases not matched to a gene; V was cut back by 4 bases and J by 5 bases. CDR3 sequence: CASSPGTGFHEQYF. The DNA of the CDR3 is TGTGCCAGCAGCCCCGGGACAGGTTTCCACGAGCAGTACTTC.

This clone was detected many times. The gene calls are TRBV14 and TRBJ2-5; 12 positions match TRBD2. V trimming: 1 base; J trimming: 5 bases; junction bases outside the gene matches: 14. The length of the CDR3 is 19 residues. The V gene's germline CDR1 is SGHDN and CDR2 FVKESK. CDR3 sequence (DNA): TGTGCCAGCAGCCAAGGGTGGCTAGCGGGAGGGCCCTCGCGGGAGACCCAGTACTTC. Residues: CASSQGWLAGGPSRETQYF. Full variable domain (remainder filled in from reference TRBV14 and TRBJ2-5): EAGVTQFPSHSVIEKGQTVTLRCDPISGHDNLYWYRRVMGKEIKFLLHFVKESKQDESGMPNNRFLAERTGGTYSTLKVQPAELEDSGVYFCASSQGWLAGGPSRETQYFGPGTRLLVL.

The V and J genes are TRBV20-1 and TRBJ1-1, with D tentatively TRBD1 (5 bases). The germline V and J ends were trimmed by 4 bases and 6 bases, with 9 bases remaining between them. Germline CDR1 reads DFQATT; CDR2 reads SNEGSKA (reference sequence). The length of the CDR3 is 11 residues. The CDR3 reads CSATRVPEAFF. CDR3 nucleotide sequence: TGCAGTGCTACCAGGGTTCCTGAAGCTTTCTTT.

This clone was observed a single time. The chain uses TRBV7-9 and TRBJ2-7; D might be TRBD1 or TRBD2, each matching 7 bases. Germline values: CDR1 SEHNR, CDR2 FQNEAQ (reference sequence). This CDR3 has 14 amino acids. V was clipped by 5 bases and J by 2 bases, with 13 bases between them. The CDR3 region has the DNA TGTGCCAGCAGCAAGACAGGGACTACCTACGAGCAGTACTTC. Residues: CASSKTGTTYEQYF.

The chain combines TRBV11-3 with TRBJ2-1; either TRBD1 or TRBD2 may supply D (5 bases each). Trimming cost V 6 bases and J 8 bases, with 17 bases left between them. This CDR3 contains 14 residues. From germline, CDR1 is SGHNT and CDR2 YENEEA. CDR3 DNA sequence: TGTGCCAGCAGTCTCGAGTGGGGGAAAGATGAGCAGTTCTTC. Residues: CASSLEWGKDEQFF.

This clone was counted a single time. V gene TRBV28 combines with J gene TRBJ2-7; 10 bases align to TRBD1. Germline CDR1 reads MDHEN; CDR2 reads SYDVKM. The V segment lost 7 bases and the J segment 4 bases; nucleotides outside the gene matches: 7. The CDR3 totals 14 residues. DNA of the CDR3: TGTGCCAGCACAAGACAGGGGGCAAGATACGAGCAGTACTTC. Protein sequence: CASTRQGARYEQYF.

CDR3 protein: CASSVVASGSPETQYF. The CDR3 region has the DNA TGTGCCAGCAGCGTAGTAGCTAGCGGGAGCCCGGAGACCCAGTACTTC. This rearrangement joins TRBV9 to TRBJ2-5, with 10 bases identical to TRBD2. V lost 0 bases to trimming and J lost 5 bases; unmatched junction nucleotides: 7. This CDR3 contains 16 residues. Germline CDR1 and CDR2: SGDLS and YYNGEE.

The chain recombines TRBV5-6 with TRBJ1-6; TRBD1 agrees at 7 bases. The CDR3 runs 14 residues. Per germline, CDR1 SGHDT and CDR2 YYEEEE. V trimming: 4 bases; J trimming: 5 bases; junction bases outside the gene matches: 3. In DNA, the CDR3 is TGTGCCAGCAGCCGGGGGACAGATAATTCACCCCTCCACTTT. It is translated as CASSRGTDNSPLHF.

This clone was recorded at least ten times. The V and J genes are TRBV11-3 and TRBJ2-1; D is ambiguous. V was pared by 5 bases and J by 2 bases, with 13 bases between. Per the germline V gene, CDR1 is SGHNT and CDR2 is YENEEA. The CDR3 has 15 residues. The CDR3 bases are TGTGCCAGCAGCCCCTTCGAAGGCCCCTACAATGAGCAGTTCTTC. Its translation is CASSPFEGPYNEQFF.

The table lists this clone with a few counts. The chain links TRBV28 to TRBJ1-1, with D possibly matching TRBD1 (5 bases). The CDR3 runs 14 residues. Germline V gives CDR1 MDHEN, CDR2 SYDVKM. V lost 7 bases and J lost 1, with 13 bases in between. CDR3 bases: TGTGCCAGCACCCTCAAGGGGACGAACACTGAAGCTTTCTTT. Translated, it gives CASTLKGTNTEAFF.

The rearrangement joins TRBV28 to TRBJ1-5; D uncertain. V was trimmed by 7 bases and J by 4 bases, leaving 20 bases between them. The CDR3 runs 16 residues. Germline V lookup: CDR1 MDHEN, CDR2 SYDVKM. The CDR3 reads CASNYLSGFTNQPQHF. The CDR3 DNA follows: TGTGCCAGCAACTACCTCTCTGGGTTTACGAATCAGCCCCAGCATTTT.

The chain uses TRBV11-1 and TRBJ1-4; 9 bases map to TRBD1. CDR3 length equals 16 residues. In germline, CDR1 is SGHAT, CDR2 FQDESV (reference sequence). V was pared by 4 bases and J by 6 bases, with 9 bases of the junction left unmatched. In DNA form, the CDR3 reads TGTGCCAGCAGCTCAACAGCCGGGACAGGGTATGAAAAACTGTTTTTT. This sequence encodes CASSSTAGTGYEKLFF.

The V gene is TRBV6-1, the J gene TRBJ2-2, with TRBD1 matching over 12 bases. The CDR3 is made up of 15 amino acids. Unmatched junction bases numbered 9, after V lost 10 bases and J lost 6 bases. Germline V gene sequence: CDR1 MNHNS, CDR2 SASEGT. CDR3 nucleotide sequence: TGTGCCACCGACTCCGGGACAGGGGGCTCCGGGGAGCTGTTTTTT. Its protein is CATDSGTGGSGELFF.

The chain joins TRBV18 to TRBJ2-5, with D possibly TRBD2 on 6 matching bases. The CDR3 spans 12 residues. Trimming pared 6 bases from V and 5 bases from J, leaving 10 bases between. Germline assignment: CDR1 KGHSH and CDR2 LQKENI. The CDR3 loop is CASSPEGETQYF. The CDR3 DNA reads TGTGCCAGCTCCCCGGAGGGGGAGACCCAGTACTTC.

The chain employs TRBV5-4 and TRBJ2-5; D gene ambiguous. Germline V CDR1 and CDR2: SGHNT, YYREEE (reference sequence). The CDR3 is 14 residues long. Trimming took 0 bases from V and 7 from J, leaving 13 bases between them. CDR3: CASSLVGGSGTQYF. CDR3 DNA: TGTGCCAGCAGCTTGGTAGGCGGCTCGGGGACCCAGTACTTC.

The gene calls are TRBV7-2 and TRBJ2-3; 7 bases fit TRBD2. The V and J ends lost 5 bases and 1 base, in that order; junction bases with no gene match: 9. Germline-derived CDR1 and CDR2 are SGHTA and FQGNSA. The CDR3 contains 16 residues. This CDR3 reads CASSEERGGGTDTQYF. In DNA, the CDR3 is TGTGCCAGCAGCGAGGAGAGGGGAGGGGGCACAGATACGCAGTATTTT. Drawing the rest from reference TRBV7-2 and TRBJ2-3, the complete variable domain is GAGVSQSPSNKVTEKGKDVELRCDPISGHTALYWYRQSLGQGLEFLIYFQGNSAPDKSGLPSDRFSAERTGGSVSTLTIQRTQQEDSAVYLCASSEERGGGTDTQYFGPGTRLTVL.

V usage is TRBV29-1 and J usage is TRBJ2-3; 10 bases fit TRBD2. Germline lookup yields CDR1 SQVTM and CDR2 ANQGSEA. The CDR3 consists of 15 residues. V shed 4 bases and J 4 bases; nucleotides not matched to a gene: 8. CDR3 in amino acids: CSVVASGSESDTQYF. For the CDR3, the DNA is TGCAGCGTTGTAGCTAGCGGGAGCGAATCAGATACGCAGTATTTT.

This sequence joins TRBV19 and TRBJ2-7; 8 positions agree with TRBD2. CDR3 length equals 14 residues. In germline, CDR1 is LNHDA, CDR2 SQIVND (reference sequence). The J segment lost 4 bases and the V segment lost 3 bases, leaving 5 bases of the junction unmatched. This chain's CDR3 is CASSISGSLYEQYF. CDR3 DNA: TGTGCCAGTAGTATCAGCGGGAGTCTGTACGAGCAGTACTTC.

Many counts were recorded for this clone. The rearrangement uses TRBV10-3 and TRBJ2-3; 7 bases are shared with TRBD1. V lost 7 bases, J lost 2 bases, and 6 bases stayed unmatched. The CDR3 has 14 amino acids. Germline CDR1 ENHRY, CDR2 SYGVKD. The chain's CDR3 is CAIKPGQNTDTQYF. CDR3 nucleotides: TGTGCCATCAAGCCGGGACAGAACACAGATACGCAGTATTTT.

The chain uses TRBV2 and TRBJ1-5; 11 positions agree with TRBD1. This CDR3 contains 15 residues. Germline CDR1 and CDR2: SNHLY and FYNNEI. J gave up 5 bases and V 4 bases, and 4 bases lay outside the gene matches. The CDR3 coding sequence is TGTGCCAGCAGTGGGACAGGGGGCACGGATCAGCCCCAGCATTTT. Amino acid sequence: CASSGTGGTDQPQHF.